These 31 T cell receptor beta chains were all obtained from the same sample, sequenced in a study of CD8+ T cells in alopecia areata. Once RNA had been extracted, it was reverse transcribed into cDNA to act as the sequencing template. TCRdb keeps only in-frame clones here, not all; method: immunoSEQ multiplex PCR. Among 150,000 to 200,000 clones listed, 51% were seen once. Treatment here: oral pan-JAK inhibitor, 5-10 mg twice daily. Sequencing used CD8+ T cells sorted from blood, obtained around week 53, from a patient treated with tofacitinib. These TCRs come from a human donor with alopecia areata.

The CDR3 region is CASSLGTGGGGTEAFF. The CDR3, as DNA: TGTGCCAGCAGCTTAGGGACAGGGGGCGGAGGGACTGAAGCTTTCTTT. The chain links TRBV7-9 to TRBJ1-1; 11 bases are shared with TRBD1. The CDR3 totals 16 residues. Trimming took 1 base from V and 5 from J; bases not matched to a gene: 6. From germline, CDR1 is SEHNR and CDR2 FQNEAQ (reference sequence). Looking up the rest from reference TRBV7-9 and TRBJ1-1 gives the full variable domain: DTGVSQNPRHKITKRGQNVTFRCDPISEHNRLYWYRQTLGQGPEFLTYFQNEAQLEKSRLLSDRFSAERPKGSFSTLEIQRTEQGDSAMYLCASSLGTGGGGTEAFFGQGTRLTVV.

The J gene is TRBJ2-5, the V gene TRBV2, with 8 bases that match TRBD2. V was clipped by 3 bases and J by 6 bases; unmatched bases: 15. The CDR3 extends over 17 amino acids. CDR1 and CDR2 from the germline V gene are SNHLY and FYNNEI. The CDR3 coding sequence is TGTGCCAGCAGTGATCCCCCGGGACTAGGGGGTGGAAAGACCCAGTACTTC. Amino acid sequence: CASSDPPGLGGGKTQYF.

This clone was seen a handful of times. For the CDR3, the DNA is TGTGCCAGCAGCTCAGGACTAGAGGAGACCCAGTACTTC. It encodes CASSSGLEETQYF. This chain connects TRBV7-9 to TRBJ2-5; 7 nucleotides align to TRBD2. The length of the CDR3 is 13 residues. The V gene's germline CDR1 is SEHNR and CDR2 FQNEAQ (reference sequence). V lost 4 bases, J lost 5 bases, and 4 bases stayed unmatched.

The genes are TRBV5-1 and TRBJ2-7, with D unresolved. Trimming cost V 1 base and J 1 base, with 9 bases left between them. The CDR3 has 14 amino acids. CDR1 is SGHRS, CDR2 YFSETQ, per germline. CDR3 sequence reads: CASSLRKLSYEQYF. The CDR3 DNA reads as TGCGCCAGCAGCTTGAGGAAGCTATCCTACGAGCAGTACTTC.

A few counts support this clone. The rearrangement joins TRBV5-5 to TRBJ2-7, with no clear D. In germline, CDR1 is SGHKS, CDR2 YYEKEE (reference sequence). The CDR3 is 13 amino acids. The V end lost 3 bases, the J end lost 2 bases, and 9 bases lay between the germline ends. CDR3 in amino acids: CASSSHSTYEQYF. For the CDR3, the DNA is TGTGCCAGCAGCTCCCACTCTACCTACGAGCAGTACTTC.

This clone was counted a few times. The V call is TRBV30, the J call TRBJ2-3; a possible D gene is TRBD2 (5 bases). Germline V lookup: CDR1 GTSNPN, CDR2 SVGIG (reference sequence). Deletions cut 0 bases from V and 0 bases from J, with 7 bases between. This CDR3 contains 14 residues. CDR3 DNA sequence: TGTGCCTGGAGTGTACTAGGGAGCACAGATACGCAGTATTTT. It encodes CAWSVLGSTDTQYF.

The V gene is TRBV19, the J gene TRBJ2-1; TRBD1 is a possible D gene (6 bases). V dropped 6 bases and J dropped 2 bases, with 17 bases sitting between them. This CDR3 has 16 amino acids. Germline CDR1 and CDR2: LNHDA and SQIVND (reference sequence). In nucleotides, the CDR3 is TGTGCCAGTAGCTCCCCCCAGGGGACGCCCTACAATGAGCAGTTCTTC. Its translation: CASSSPQGTPYNEQFF. The variable domain in full, with the rest retrieved from reference TRBV19 and TRBJ2-1, is DGGITQSPKYLFRKEGQNVTLSCEQNLNHDAMYWYRQDPGQGLRLIYYSQIVNDFQKGDIAEGYSVSREKKESFPLTVTSAQKNPTAFYLCASSSPQGTPYNEQFFGPGTRLTVL.

The rearrangement uses TRBV2 and TRBJ2-3; TRBD1 aligns across 8 bases. Unmatched junction bases numbered 9, after V lost 6 bases and J lost 1 base. The CDR3 runs 16 residues. Germline V lookup: CDR1 SNHLY, CDR2 FYNNEI. The CDR3 is CASSPSPTGGTDTQYF. The CDR3 bases are TGTGCCAGCAGCCCATCCCCGACAGGGGGCACAGATACGCAGTATTTT.

The chain has TRBV2 and TRBJ1-5, with 8 bases matching TRBD1. The CDR3 consists of 15 residues. V gave up 3 bases and J gave up 6 bases; unmatched junction bases: 7. Looked up from germline, CDR1 is SNHLY and CDR2 is FYNNEI. The CDR3 nucleotides read TGTGCCAGCAGTGACCCGGACAGGGTCGGTCAGCCCCAGCATTTT. Translation gives CASSDPDRVGQPQHF. Full variable domain (outside the CDR3, taken from reference TRBV2 and TRBJ1-5): EPEVTQTPSHQVTQMGQEVILRCVPISNHLYFYWYRQILGQKVEFLVSFYNNEISEKSEIFDDQFSVERPDGSNFTLKIRSTKLEDSAMYFCASSDPDRVGQPQHFGDGTRLSIL.

This clone has a handful of counts. This chain joins TRBV29-1 and TRBJ2-3, with 7 nucleotides matching TRBD2. CDR1 is SQVTM and CDR2 is ANQGSEA in the germline V gene. V lost 8 bases to trimming and J lost 6 bases; unmatched junction nucleotides: 8. The CDR3 is 12 residues long. The DNA of the CDR3 is TGCAGCTCCCTGAATAGCGGGGATACGCAGTATTTT. Translated, it gives CSSLNSGDTQYF.

The chain couples TRBV4-3 to TRBJ2-7; D uncertain. The CDR3 length is 14 residues. The germline V gene encodes CDR1 LGHNA and CDR2 YSLEER. V lost 5 bases and J 3 bases, leaving 14 bases between the germline ends. In DNA form, the CDR3 reads TGCGCCAGCAGCTACTCGTTAGAGGACTACGAGCAGTACTTC. The encoded protein is CASSYSLEDYEQYF.

The chain uses TRBV7-9 and TRBJ2-1; D is perhaps TRBD1 or TRBD2 (5 bases each). Trimming pared 3 bases from V and 5 bases from J, leaving 11 bases between. CDR1 is SEHNR, CDR2 FQNEAQ, per germline (reference sequence). The CDR3 covers 14 residues. The CDR3 reads CASSFLQGDNEQFF. The CDR3 nucleotides read TGTGCCAGCAGCTTTCTCCAGGGAGACAATGAGCAGTTCTTC.

The rearrangement links TRBV6-5 to TRBJ2-7; tentative D call: TRBD2 (6 bases). Trimming pared 6 bases from V and 3 bases from J, leaving 15 bases between. This CDR3 is built from 14 residues. The germline V gene has CDR1 MNHEY and CDR2 SVGAGI. The CDR3 bases are TGTGCCAGCAGCCCTACCGGGGGAAGCTACGAGCAGTACTTC. Amino acid sequence: CASSPTGGSYEQYF.

In this sample, this clone turned up once. The V gene is TRBV2, the J gene TRBJ1-2, with a weak D call TRBD1 (5 bases). The CDR3 is 13 residues long. The germline gives CDR1 SNHLY, CDR2 FYNNEI. V was shortened by 10 bases and J by 2 bases, with 14 bases between the two germline ends. The CDR3 DNA is TGTGCCACCCTCGGAGGGGACAACTATGGCTACACCTTC. Protein: CATLGGDNYGYTF.

The chain couples TRBV18 to TRBJ2-7, with a possible D match to TRBD1 (6 bases). Germline CDR1 reads KGHSH; CDR2 reads LQKENI. V lost 5 bases and J 4 bases, leaving 18 bases between the germline ends. This CDR3 is 15 amino acids long. The CDR3 region has the DNA TGTGCCAGCTCAGCCACTCCGGGACAACAGTACGAGCAGTACTTC. Protein sequence: CASSATPGQQYEQYF. Variable domain in full (rest from reference TRBV18 and TRBJ2-7): NAGVMQNPRHLVRRRGQEARLRCSPMKGHSHVYWYRQLPEEGLKFMVYLQKENIIDESGMPKERFSAEFPKEGPSILRIQQVVRGDSAAYFCASSATPGQQYEQYFGPGTRLTVT.

The genes are TRBV6-5 and TRBJ2-5; D is perhaps TRBD1 (6 bases). Deletions cut 0 bases from V and 1 base from J, with 12 bases between. The CDR3 extends over 16 amino acids. Germline-derived CDR1 and CDR2 are MNHEY and SVGAGI. CDR3 DNA sequence: TGTGCCAGCAGTTACTCGATACAGGGAATCCAAGAGACCCAGTACTTC. Its protein product is CASSYSIQGIQETQYF.

A single count supports this clone. At one end the junction does not follow the germline gene, possibly because of a read error. The V gene is TRBV5-1, the J gene TRBJ2-3; the match to TRBD2 covers 7 bases. The CDR3 consists of 16 residues. Germline assignment: CDR1 SGHRS and CDR2 YFSETQ. The CDR3 protein is CASSLRGISGADKQYF. In DNA form, the CDR3 reads TGCGCCAGCAGCTTGAGGGGTATAAGCGGGGCGGATAAGCAGTATTTT. The variable domain in full, with the rest retrieved from reference TRBV5-1 and TRBJ2-3, is KAGVTQTPRYLIKTRGQQVTLSCSPISGHRSVSWYQQTPGQGLQFLFEYFSETQRNKGNFPGRFSGRQFSNSRSEMNVSTLELGDSALYLCASSLRGISGADKQYFGPGTRLTVL.

This chain links TRBV9 with TRBJ2-5; 9 nucleotides align to TRBD2. The V gene's germline CDR1 is SGDLS and CDR2 YYNGEE. The V gene end was trimmed by 0 bases and the J gene end by 3 bases; junction bases not matched to a gene: 0. The CDR3 consists of 14 residues. The CDR3 spells CASSVGGGEETQYF. CDR3 in DNA: TGTGCCAGCAGCGTAGGCGGGGGGGAAGAGACCCAGTACTTC.

The chain couples TRBV4-1 to TRBJ2-5, with no clear D. The CDR3 consists of 13 residues. CDR1 is MGHRA, CDR2 YSYEKL, per germline. Trimming pared 4 bases from V and 1 base from J, leaving 7 bases between. In nucleotides, the CDR3 is TGCGCCAGCAGCCTTTGGCTCCAAGAGACCCAGTACTTC. Translation gives CASSLWLQETQYF.

This clone was observed a few times. The V and J genes are TRBV5-1 and TRBJ2-1; possible D gene TRBD1, 6 bases. Germline loops: CDR1 SGHRS, CDR2 YFSETQ. V lost 0 bases, J lost 2 bases, and 12 bases lay in between. The CDR3 has 16 amino acids. CDR3 nucleotides: TGCGCCAGCAGCTTGGACGAGGGGGTGGCCTACAATGAGCAGTTCTTC. The encoded protein is CASSLDEGVAYNEQFF.

The chain recombines TRBV27 with TRBJ2-7; no definite D call. CDR1 is MNHEY and CDR2 is SMNVEV in the germline V gene (reference sequence). With 8 bases removed from V and 0 bases from J, the gap between germline ends came to 8 bases. CDR3 length: 12 amino acids. The CDR3 reads CASFSSSYEQYF. Written as DNA, the CDR3 is TGTGCCAGCTTCTCTAGCTCCTACGAGCAGTACTTC.

V gene TRBV29-1 combines with J gene TRBJ2-5, with a possible D match to TRBD1 (6 bases). CDR3 length equals 11 residues. CDR1 SQVTM and CDR2 ANQGSEA come from the germline V gene. The V end lost 3 bases, the J end lost 11 bases, and 13 bases lay between the germline ends. The CDR3 DNA sequence: TGCAGCGTTGAGCAGGGGCTGGAGCAGTACTTC. Translated, it gives CSVEQGLEQYF.

The sample holds a few counts of this clone. The DNA is left out, because the CDR3 cannot be placed on it with certainty; the CDR3 is given as TCRdb lists it. V usage is TRBV29-1 and J usage is TRBJ1-2. Germline CDR1 reads SQVTM; CDR2 reads ANQGSEA. The CDR3 is 8 residues long, ends included. CDR3 region: CSVAPGTF.

The chain joins TRBV27 to TRBJ2-7; maybe TRBD2 (6 bases). Germline V lookup: CDR1 MNHEY, CDR2 SMNVEV (reference sequence). Trimming pared 5 bases from V and 1 base from J, leaving 18 bases between. The CDR3 has 16 residues. The CDR3 loop reads CASSVDVAGSSYEQYF. The CDR3 DNA reads as TGTGCCAGCAGTGTCGACGTTGCGGGGTCTTCCTACGAGCAGTACTTC.

V and J are TRBV27 and TRBJ2-7; 7 bases agree with TRBD1. The CDR3 runs 14 residues. V lost 8 bases and J lost 2; bases outside the gene matches: 9. The V gene's germline CDR1 is MNHEY and CDR2 SMNVEV (reference sequence). This chain's CDR3 is CASAGTDDAYEQYF. The CDR3 nucleotides are TGTGCCAGCGCCGGGACAGATGACGCCTACGAGCAGTACTTC.

This clone showed up just once. V usage is TRBV25-1 and J usage is TRBJ1-5, with 7 bases identical to TRBD1. V lost 2 bases to trimming and J lost 4 bases; unmatched junction nucleotides: 11. Germline CDR1 reads MGHDK; CDR2 reads SYGVNS. The CDR3 covers 17 residues. CDR3 sequence (DNA): TGTGCCAGCAGTGAAGCCCCGACAGGGTGGGAGAATCAGCCCCAGCATTTT. Its translation: CASSEAPTGWENQPQHF. The full variable domain, its missing parts supplied by reference TRBV25-1 and TRBJ1-5, is EADIYQTPRYLVIGTGKKITLECSQTMGHDKMYWYQQDPGMELHLIHYSYGVNSTEKGDLSSESTVSRIRTEHFPLTLESARPSHTSQYLCASSEAPTGWENQPQHFGDGTRLSIL.

This sequence joins TRBV4-3 and TRBJ2-3; D is uncertain. This CDR3 has 17 residues. Germline assignment: CDR1 LGHNA and CDR2 YSLEER. The V end was cut by 2 bases, the J end by 2 bases, with 17 bases between. The CDR3 region is CASSQKTGLPYTDTQYF. CDR3 bases: TGCGCCAGCAGCCAAAAAACCGGCCTACCTTACACAGATACGCAGTATTTT.

This clone occurred a few times. The chain joins TRBV2 to TRBJ2-1; 9 nucleotides line up with TRBD2. The V gene's germline CDR1 is SNHLY and CDR2 FYNNEI. The CDR3 length is 14 residues. V was pared by 6 bases and J by 3 bases, with 3 bases of the junction left unmatched. CDR3 amino acids: CASSAGGSYNEQFF. The CDR3 coding sequence is TGTGCCAGCAGCGCGGGGGGGAGCTACAATGAGCAGTTCTTC.

The CDR3 here is CASSETYGNQPQHF. The CDR3 DNA is TGCGCCAGCAGTGAAACTTACGGAAATCAGCCCCAGCATTTT. The chain links TRBV10-2 to TRBJ1-5; D is undetermined. Trimming took off 3 bases at V and 4 bases at J, with 10 bases between the two ends. Per germline, CDR1 WSHSY and CDR2 SAAADI. This CDR3 comprises 14 residues.

The chain recombines TRBV9 with TRBJ2-7; D perhaps matches TRBD1 (6 bases). V shed 0 bases and J shed 6 bases, with 10 bases lying between them. Germline-derived CDR1 and CDR2 are SGDLS and YYNGEE. CDR3 length: 13 amino acids. In DNA, the CDR3 is TGTGCCAGCAGCGTAGGAACAGGGACCGAGCAGTACTTC. This encodes CASSVGTGTEQYF.

The chain couples TRBV5-6 to TRBJ1-6; no clear D. CDR1 and CDR2 (germline): SGHDT, YYEEEE. This CDR3 is 15 amino acids long. The germline V and J ends were trimmed by 2 bases and 7 bases, with 13 bases remaining between them. CDR3: CASSLLAAGNSPLHF. The CDR3, as DNA: TGTGCCAGCAGCTTACTGGCCGCTGGAAATTCACCCCTCCACTTT.